These 26 T cell receptor beta chains share one sample of origin, sequenced in a study of T-cell reconstitution after alpha-beta-depleted transplantation in children. TCRbeta library construction was performed incorporating unique molecular identifiers. TCRdb analysed the PCR reads with MiXCR anew, one entry per CDR3 protein. The repertoire consists of more than 550,000 distinct CDR3 sequences, with under 12% occurring once and the leading ten covering about 4%. The sequencing here drew on PBMCs from the stem cell graft donor, taken from the stem cell graft. These receptors all come from a human donor who donated a stem cell graft to a child with acute myeloid leukemia.

The chain uses TRBV28 and TRBJ2-7; D remains ambiguous. This CDR3 is 15 amino acids long. Per the germline V gene, CDR1 is MDHEN and CDR2 is SYDVKM. V lost 2 bases and J 2 bases, leaving 13 bases between the germline ends. The CDR3 region is CASSLNRRVAYEQYF. The CDR3 DNA is TGTGCCAGCAGTTTAAACCGCCGGGTTGCCTACGAGCAGTACTTC.

This clonotype was seen a handful of times. The genes are TRBV29-1 and TRBJ2-3, with TRBD2 identical over 11 bases. The CDR3 spans 17 residues. V trimming: 3 bases; J trimming: 3 bases; junction bases outside the gene matches: 11. Germline V gene sequence: CDR1 SQVTM, CDR2 ANQGSEA. CDR3 sequence (DNA): TGCAGCGTTGAGGGGGTAGCGGGAGGGCCTTTGACAGATACGCAGTATTTT. Its protein product is CSVEGVAGGPLTDTQYF.

The rearrangement uses TRBV29-1 and TRBJ2-3, with 8 positions matching TRBD1. Trimming at V came to 8 bases and at J to 0 bases, leaving 10 bases not matched to a gene. The CDR3 is 15 amino acids. Germline-derived CDR1 and CDR2 are SQVTM and ANQGSEA. In DNA, the CDR3 is TGCAGCTTTAGTCCCGGGACAGGCAGCACAGATACGCAGTATTTT. Translated: CSFSPGTGSTDTQYF.

There are a few counts of this clonotype. The V call is TRBV5-4, the J call TRBJ2-1; TRBD1 aligns across 7 bases. The CDR3 loop spans 16 amino acids. Per germline, CDR1 SGHNT and CDR2 YYREEE (reference sequence). With 0 bases clipped from V and 4 bases from J, the junction kept 7 bases outside the gene matches. The CDR3 here is CASSLGGGEGYNEQFF. The CDR3 coding sequence is TGTGCCAGCAGCTTGGGAGGGGGCGAAGGGTACAATGAGCAGTTCTTC.

CDR3 loop: CASLVHGNYNEQFF. CDR3 in DNA: TGTGCCTCCCTTGTCCACGGGAACTACAATGAGCAGTTCTTC. V gene TRBV28 combines with J gene TRBJ2-1, with D possibly matching TRBD2 (5 bases). Trimming shortened V by 11 bases and J by 3 bases, and 17 bases separated the two germline ends. Germline V gene data show CDR1 as MDHEN and CDR2 as SYDVKM. The CDR3 runs 14 residues.

The chain links TRBV29-1 to TRBJ2-7, with D uncertain. Germline CDR1 reads SQVTM; CDR2 reads ANQGSEA. Deletions cut 5 bases from V and 3 bases from J, with 23 bases between. The CDR3 extends over 16 amino acids. CDR3 region: CSVSRQEDLSVYEQYF. CDR3 DNA sequence: TGCAGCGTTTCACGTCAAGAGGATCTCAGCGTCTACGAGCAGTACTTC.

The chain has TRBV5-6 and TRBJ2-7; D is perhaps TRBD1 (6 bases). The germline V and J ends were trimmed by 4 bases and 0 bases, with 14 bases remaining between them. Germline lookup yields CDR1 SGHDT and CDR2 YYEEEE. The CDR3 consists of 15 residues. The CDR3 sequence is CASSTDRPSSYEQYF. In nucleotides, the CDR3 is TGTGCCAGCAGCACCGACAGGCCCAGCTCCTACGAGCAGTACTTC.

The CDR3 is CASSYREGPDTQYF. The CDR3 region has the DNA TGTGCCAGCAGCTACCGGGAGGGCCCAGATACGCAGTATTTT. V gene TRBV7-2 combines with J gene TRBJ2-3, with TRBD2 identical over 8 bases. The junction had 4 bases not matched to a gene; V was cut back by 4 bases and J by 4 bases. CDR3 length: 14 residues. The germline gives CDR1 SGHTA, CDR2 FQGNSA.

This clonotype was found a few times. This chain links TRBV5-1 with TRBJ2-3; 11 bases agree with TRBD2. Germline V gives CDR1 SGHRS, CDR2 YFSETQ. With V trimmed by 5 bases and J by 7 bases, 9 bases remained unmatched. The CDR3 is 15 amino acids. Here the CDR3 reads CASRISGLADHTQYF. The CDR3 DNA follows: TGCGCCAGCAGGATTTCGGGACTAGCGGACCATACGCAGTATTTT.

The chain carries TRBV20-1 and TRBJ2-1, with 7 bases fitting TRBD2. Germline CDR1 is DFQATT and CDR2 is SNEGSKA (reference sequence). The CDR3 extends over 12 amino acids. With V trimmed by 4 bases and J by 8 bases, 5 bases remained unmatched. The CDR3 reads CSAIQRDDEQFF. The DNA for the CDR3 is TGCAGTGCTATTCAGCGGGATGATGAGCAGTTCTTC.

This clonotype was seen ten or more times. The chain employs TRBV12-3 or TRBV12-4 and TRBJ2-2; 11 positions match TRBD2. The V segment lost 5 bases and the J segment 4 bases; nucleotides outside the gene matches: 9. The CDR3 loop spans 17 amino acids. The CDR3, as DNA: TGTGCCAGCAGTGCAATCCCACTAGCGGGAGCCACCGGGGAGCTGTTTTTT. This encodes CASSAIPLAGATGELFF.

This clonotype has at least ten counts. The rearrangement uses TRBV3-1 and TRBJ2-3; weak D call: TRBD2 (6 bases). The CDR3 spans 12 residues. V lost 0 bases and J 8 bases, leaving 6 bases between the germline ends. Germline values: CDR1 LGHDT, CDR2 YNNKEL (reference sequence). This chain's CDR3 is CASSQDGGTQYF. Written as DNA, the CDR3 is TGTGCCAGCAGCCAAGACGGGGGTACGCAGTATTTT.

This clonotype was found a few times. The gene calls are TRBV29-1 and TRBJ1-1; the D gene is possibly TRBD1 (5 bases). Looked up from germline, CDR1 is SQVTM and CDR2 is ANQGSEA. The CDR3 covers 12 residues. The germline V and J ends were trimmed by 6 bases and 3 bases, with 11 bases remaining between them. Written as DNA, the CDR3 is TGCAGCGTATCTATGGGGGACACTGAAGCTTTCTTT. Its protein product is CSVSMGDTEAFF.

The chain uses TRBV4-2 and TRBJ2-7; 10 nucleotides match TRBD2. In germline, CDR1 is LGHNA, CDR2 YNFKEQ. V lost 0 bases, J lost 3 bases, and 2 bases stayed unmatched. The CDR3 has 15 residues. In DNA, the CDR3 is TGTGCCAGCAGCCAAGAACTAGCGGGATACTACGAGCAGTACTTC. This sequence encodes CASSQELAGYYEQYF.

This clonotype was counted ten times or more. The rearrangement uses TRBV28 and TRBJ1-5, with D uncertain. V was shortened by 6 bases and J by 7 bases, with 16 bases between the two germline ends. Germline CDR1 MDHEN, CDR2 SYDVKM. The CDR3 loop spans 14 amino acids. The CDR3 protein is CASSLNGPQQPQHF. The CDR3 DNA reads TGTGCCAGCAGCCTGAACGGGCCTCAACAGCCCCAGCATTTT.

This clonotype appeared many times. The J gene is TRBJ1-1, the V gene TRBV18; TRBD1 aligns across 7 bases. In germline, CDR1 is KGHSH, CDR2 LQKENI. The V segment lost 0 bases and the J segment 0 bases; nucleotides outside the gene matches: 1. This CDR3 region has 15 residues. The CDR3, as DNA: TGTGCCAGCTCACCACCGACAGGGCTGAACACTGAAGCTTTCTTT. Encoded protein: CASSPPTGLNTEAFF.

Only a few counts were recorded for this clonotype. The rearrangement uses TRBV20-1 and TRBJ2-7; the match to TRBD2 covers 11 bases. The CDR3 is 14 amino acids. Germline trimming cut 5 bases from V and 3 bases from J; bases unmatched to any gene: 6. CDR1 and CDR2 from the germline V gene are DFQATT and SNEGSKA (reference sequence). CDR3 nucleotide sequence: TGCAGTGCTGTACTAGCGGGAGTTCGCTACGAGCAGTACTTC. Its protein is CSAVLAGVRYEQYF.

This chain connects TRBV7-2 to TRBJ2-2, with TRBD2 matching 9 bases. Germline V gives CDR1 SGHTA, CDR2 FQGNSA. Germline trimming cut 1 base from V and 5 bases from J; bases unmatched to any gene: 8. The CDR3 length is 17 residues. The CDR3 here is CASSLGGREGRTGELFF. The CDR3 DNA follows: TGTGCCAGCAGCTTAGGGGGGCGGGAGGGCCGAACCGGGGAGCTGTTTTTT.

Many counts were recorded for this clonotype. CDR3 sequence (DNA): TGTGCCAGCAGCTCGATAGGGCTACTAGGTGAGCAGTTCTTC. It encodes CASSSIGLLGEQFF. The chain carries TRBV5-6 and TRBJ2-1, with D possibly being TRBD2 (5 bases). With 3 bases removed from V and 9 bases from J, the gap between germline ends came to 16 bases. This CDR3 has 14 amino acids. Germline V CDR1 and CDR2: SGHDT, YYEEEE.

V and J are TRBV5-5 and TRBJ2-1, with TRBD2 matching over 9 bases. Per the germline V gene, CDR1 is SGHKS and CDR2 is YYEKEE (reference sequence). The CDR3 runs 15 residues. Unmatched junction bases numbered 7, after V lost 1 base and J lost 8 bases. CDR3 nucleotides: TGTGCCAGCAGCTTGTGGTCTAGCGGGGTCGATGAGCAGTTCTTC. Translation gives CASSLWSSGVDEQFF.

This clonotype occurred many times. The rearrangement uses TRBV4-3 and TRBJ2-6; D is uncertain. This CDR3 is built from 19 residues. The V end lost 1 base, the J end lost 0 bases, and 16 bases lay between the germline ends. The germline gives CDR1 LGHNA, CDR2 YSLEER. The CDR3 nucleotides are TGCGCCAGCAGCCAAGTGGAGCCAATTCGTAGCTCTGGGGCCAACGTCCTGACTTTC. Encoded protein: CASSQVEPIRSSGANVLTF.

Ten or more counts support this clonotype. The rearrangement uses TRBV6-1 and TRBJ2-2; D unclear. CDR1 and CDR2 (germline): MNHNS, SASEGT. V was cut by 6 bases and J by 3 bases, with 11 bases left in between. The CDR3 is 14 amino acids. The CDR3, as DNA: TGTGCCAGCAGAACCCAAATGGACACCGGGGAGCTGTTTTTT. Its protein product is CASRTQMDTGELFF.

This clonotype has a handful of counts. The rearrangement uses TRBV20-1 and TRBJ2-1; TRBD2 agrees at 10 bases. The germline CDR1 and CDR2 sequences are DFQATT and SNEGSKA (reference sequence). The CDR3 loop spans 15 amino acids. V shed 6 bases and J 7 bases; nucleotides not matched to a gene: 12. The CDR3 DNA is TGCAGTGCCAGGCTTCCGGGACTAGCGAGTAATGAGCAGTTCTTC. Its protein product is CSARLPGLASNEQFF.

This clonotype was seen many times. V and J are TRBV3-1 and TRBJ2-2, with D perhaps matching TRBD2 (5 bases). This CDR3 has 17 residues. The germline V gene has CDR1 LGHDT and CDR2 YNNKEL (reference sequence). Trimming shortened V by 4 bases and J by 3 bases, and 18 bases separated the two germline ends. CDR3 loop: CASSPRGTSSDTGELFF. In DNA, the CDR3 is TGTGCCAGCAGCCCCAGAGGAACTAGTTCAGACACCGGGGAGCTGTTTTTT. Looking up the rest from reference TRBV3-1 and TRBJ2-2 gives the full variable domain: DTAVSQTPKYLVTQMGNDKSIKCEQNLGHDTMYWYKQDSKKFLKIMFSYNNKELIINETVPNRFSPKSPDKAHLNLHINSLELGDSAVYFCASSPRGTSSDTGELFFGEGSRLTVL.

This clonotype was counted only a few times. This chain uses TRBV7-6 with TRBJ2-5; D perhaps matches TRBD2 (5 bases). The V gene's germline CDR1 is SGHVS and CDR2 FNYEAQ. This CDR3 has 15 residues. V gave up 0 bases and J gave up 5 bases, with 13 bases separating them. In nucleotides, the CDR3 is TGTGCCAGCAGCTTAGCGGGTCTGGAGGAGGAGACCCAGTACTTC. The encoded protein is CASSLAGLEEETQYF.

This rearrangement joins TRBV29-1 to TRBJ2-7; 13 bases match TRBD2. V lost 6 bases, J lost 2 bases, and 10 bases stayed unmatched. The CDR3 totals 16 residues. CDR1 is SQVTM, CDR2 ANQGSEA, per germline. The CDR3 DNA follows: TGCAGCGTCACGGGACTAGCGGGATCCGACGCCTACGAGCAGTACTTC. Encoded protein: CSVTGLAGSDAYEQYF.